Shown below are 2 T cell receptor beta chains from a single sample sequenced in a study of T-cell memory formation after mild COVID-19 (dated by TCRdb to the early 2020s). Library prep was done by 5' RACE. Instrument used: Illumina NovaSeq 6000. TCRdb cleaned the public reads at Q25 with fastp, built clones with MiXCR and kept in-frame beta chains. Each entry merges the rows of one CDR3 protein and shows their most common DNA and genes. For this sample the table gives 560,000 or so distinct CDR3 sequences, of which roughly 17% were detected only once. The ten largest clones capture about 7.4% of the sample. The sequenced material came from PBMCs or a T cell subset sorted from them (not recorded which). The receptors were sampled from an adult woman who had mild COVID-19 (a few samples of this study predate the infection). The sample titles of this study are shuffled in the database, so cell type and time point are left out; the donor was told from shared clones.

This clonotype was detected ten times or more. J is TRBJ2-5 and V is TRBV21-1; the tabulated D call, TRBD1, remains unverified against the DNA. TRBV21-1 represents a pseudogene. The CDR3 is 16 residues long. In nucleotides, the CDR3 is TGTGCCAGCAGCACCCCCGGGACAGGGACCTCTGAGACCCAGTACTTC. The encoded protein is CASSTPGTGTSETQYF.

The rearrangement uses TRBV10-2 and TRBJ1-2; 9 positions match TRBD1. J gave up 2 bases and V 3 bases, and 7 bases lay outside the gene matches. This CDR3 is built from 16 residues. CDR1 and CDR2 (germline): WSHSY, SAAADI. The CDR3 loop is CASSEAPGTGNYGYTF. CDR3 in DNA: TGCGCCAGCAGTGAAGCCCCCGGGACAGGGAACTATGGCTACACCTTC.